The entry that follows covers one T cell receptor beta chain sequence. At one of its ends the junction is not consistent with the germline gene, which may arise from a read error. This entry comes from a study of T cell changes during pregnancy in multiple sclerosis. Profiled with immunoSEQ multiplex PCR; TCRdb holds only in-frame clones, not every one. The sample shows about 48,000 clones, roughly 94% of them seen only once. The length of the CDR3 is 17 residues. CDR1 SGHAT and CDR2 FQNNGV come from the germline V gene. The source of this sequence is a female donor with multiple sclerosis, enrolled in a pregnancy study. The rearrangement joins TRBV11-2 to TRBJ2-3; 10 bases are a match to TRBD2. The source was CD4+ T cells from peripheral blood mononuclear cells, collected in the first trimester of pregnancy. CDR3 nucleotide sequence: TGTGCCAGCAGCTCCGCTTTTACTAGCGGGGTTCCCGATACGACTTTTTTT. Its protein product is CASSSAFTSGVPDTTFF.